This T cell receptor (beta chain) was identified during a study of blood T cell repertoires in COVID-19. Clones were sequenced by immunoSEQ multiplex PCR, and TCRdb holds only the in-frame ones, with some missing. The sample yields approximately 310,000 clones, 89% seen once. This CDR3 is built from 14 residues. The V gene's germline CDR1 is SGHRS and CDR2 YFSETQ. Between the trimmed V and J ends, which lost 0 bases and 11 bases, there was a span of 14 bases. The source material was PBMCs or T cells enriched from blood (not recorded which). The chain carries TRBV5-1 and TRBJ1-4; no firm D call. The TCR was taken from a man between 60 and 75 years old who had recovered from COVID-19. CDR3 DNA sequence: TGCGCCAGCAGCTTGGTTGGCCGGCCGGGGAAACTGTTTTTT. Protein sequence: CASSLVGRPGKLFF.